The clone carrying this T cell receptor beta chain has ten or more counts. Its antigen is undetermined. 5'RACE template switching added a universal primer site and UMIs to TCR cDNA. A single record per CDR3 protein comes from TCRdb applying MiXCR to the 5' RACE reads. The sample shows 200,000 to 300,000 distinct CDR3 sequences, approximately 6.7% of them seen only once. The source of the sample is a study of T cells after yellow fever vaccination. Study background: Preparation of the low-cell-number fractions used SMART-Seq v4 Ultra Low Input.

Study outcomes and limitations: Within FACS-sorted repertoires, abundant clonotypes contaminating from the bulk population could be present. A large majority of primary-vaccination clones showed up again after the booster (about 97% CD4, 75% to 90% CD8).

Germline V CDR1 and CDR2: LGHDT, YNNKEL (reference sequence). The CDR3 totals 14 residues. The V gene end was trimmed by 6 bases and the J gene end by 1 base; junction bases not matched to a gene: 4. The clonotype comes from a man aged 30 to 45 who received the YFV17D yellow fever vaccine. Source: CD4+ T cells sorted from PBMCs, taken on the day of the yellow fever booster vaccination. The chain employs TRBV3-1 and TRBJ2-3; 7 positions match TRBD2. The CDR3 DNA reads as TGTGCCAGCAGTACGGGAGGAGGCACAGATACGCAGTATTTT. Its translation: CASSTGGGTDTQYF.